This TCR beta chain was observed in a study of control samples from healthy donors and cancer patients. CDR3 length: 13 residues. V dropped 2 bases and J dropped 5 bases, with 9 bases sitting between them. CDR1 and CDR2 from the germline V gene are MDHEN and SYDVKM. TCRdb's table, derived via immunoSEQ multiplex PCR, lists solely in-frame clones and lacks some. In the table there are about 120,000 clones, 75% to 90% of which are singletons. The sequence was obtained from a woman between 45 and 65 years old with colorectal cancer. The chain carries TRBV28 and TRBJ2-5; D remains unclear. The sample comprised PBMCs. In DNA, the CDR3 is TGTGCCAGCAGTTTAAGTGTATGGGAGACCCAGTACTTC. As protein: CASSLSVWETQYF.